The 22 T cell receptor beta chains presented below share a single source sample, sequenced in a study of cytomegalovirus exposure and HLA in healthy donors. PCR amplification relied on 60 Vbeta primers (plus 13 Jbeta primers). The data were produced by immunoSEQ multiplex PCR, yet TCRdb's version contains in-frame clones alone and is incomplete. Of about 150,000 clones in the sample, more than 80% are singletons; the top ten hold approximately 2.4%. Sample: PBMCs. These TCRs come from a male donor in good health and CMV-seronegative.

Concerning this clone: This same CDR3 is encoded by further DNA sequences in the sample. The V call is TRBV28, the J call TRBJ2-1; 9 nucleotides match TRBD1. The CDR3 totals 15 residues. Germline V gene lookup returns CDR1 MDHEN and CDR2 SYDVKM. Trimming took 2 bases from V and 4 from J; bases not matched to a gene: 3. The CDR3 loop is CASSLPGQGYNEQFF. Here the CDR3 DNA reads TGTGCCAGCAGTTTACCGGGACAGGGTTACAATGAGCAGTTCTTC.

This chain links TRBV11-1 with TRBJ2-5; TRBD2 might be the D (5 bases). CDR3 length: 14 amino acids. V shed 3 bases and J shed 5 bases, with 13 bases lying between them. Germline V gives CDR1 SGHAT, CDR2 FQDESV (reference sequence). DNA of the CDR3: TGTGCCAGCAGCTTGCGGTCTCGAGGGGAGACCCAGTACTTC. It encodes CASSLRSRGETQYF.

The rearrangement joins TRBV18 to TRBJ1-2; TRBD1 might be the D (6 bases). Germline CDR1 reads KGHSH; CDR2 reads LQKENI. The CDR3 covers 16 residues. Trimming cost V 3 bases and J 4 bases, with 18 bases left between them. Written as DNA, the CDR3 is TGTGCCAGCTCACCGATTCCGGGACAAAACTCCTATGGCTACACCTTC. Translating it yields CASSPIPGQNSYGYTF.

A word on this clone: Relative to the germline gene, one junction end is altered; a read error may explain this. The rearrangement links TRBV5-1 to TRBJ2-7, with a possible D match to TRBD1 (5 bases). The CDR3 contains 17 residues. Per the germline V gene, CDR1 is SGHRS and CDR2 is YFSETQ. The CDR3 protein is CASSLVASLPSAIGANF. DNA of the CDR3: TGCGCCAGCAGCTTGGTGGCTTCGCTACCCTCGGCCATAGGGGCCAACTTC.

The CDR3 DNA reads as TGTGCCAGCAGCCAAGACGCTAGCGGGGGCACAGATACGCAGTATTTT. This gives the protein CASSQDASGGTDTQYF. The V call is TRBV4-2, the J call TRBJ2-3; 9 positions match TRBD2. This CDR3 contains 16 residues. Germline CDR1 reads LGHNA; CDR2 reads YNFKEQ. Unmatched junction bases numbered 2, after V lost 0 bases and J lost 1 base.

This chain's CDR3 is CASSLYRGLSYEQYF. CDR3 bases: TGTGCCAGCAGCTTATACAGGGGGCTTTCCTACGAGCAGTACTTC. The genes are TRBV13 and TRBJ2-7, with TRBD1 matching over 9 bases. CDR3 length: 15 amino acids. The trim removed 2 bases at V and 1 base at J, leaving 3 bases unmatched. Germline V gene lookup returns CDR1 PRHDT and CDR2 FYEKMQ (reference sequence). Full variable domain (outside the CDR3, taken from reference TRBV13 and TRBJ2-7): AAGVIQSPRHLIKEKRETATLKCYPIPRHDTVYWYQQGPGQDPQFLISFYEKMQSDKGSIPDRFSAQQFSDYHSELNMSSLELGDSALYFCASSLYRGLSYEQYFGPGTRLTVT.

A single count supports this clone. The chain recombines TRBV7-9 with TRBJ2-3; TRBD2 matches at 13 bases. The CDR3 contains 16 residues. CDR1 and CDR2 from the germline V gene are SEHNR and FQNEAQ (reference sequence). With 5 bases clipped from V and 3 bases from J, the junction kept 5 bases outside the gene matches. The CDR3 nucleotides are TGTGCCAGCAGCCTAGGGGGACTAGCGGGAACAGATACGCAGTATTTT. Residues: CASSLGGLAGTDTQYF.

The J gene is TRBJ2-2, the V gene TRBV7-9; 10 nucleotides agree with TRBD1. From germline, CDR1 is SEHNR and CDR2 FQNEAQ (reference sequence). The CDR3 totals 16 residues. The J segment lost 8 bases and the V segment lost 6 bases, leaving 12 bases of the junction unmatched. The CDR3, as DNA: TGTGCCAGCAGAAAATCGACAGGGGGCGACCTGGGGGAGCTGTTTTTT. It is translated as CASRKSTGGDLGELFF.

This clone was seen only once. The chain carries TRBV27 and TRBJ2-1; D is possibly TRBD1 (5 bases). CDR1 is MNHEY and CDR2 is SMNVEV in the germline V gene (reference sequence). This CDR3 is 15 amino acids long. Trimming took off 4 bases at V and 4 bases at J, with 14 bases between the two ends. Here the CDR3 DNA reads TGTGCCAGCAGTTCTACAGGATACCTTTACAATGAGCAGTTCTTC. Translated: CASSSTGYLYNEQFF.

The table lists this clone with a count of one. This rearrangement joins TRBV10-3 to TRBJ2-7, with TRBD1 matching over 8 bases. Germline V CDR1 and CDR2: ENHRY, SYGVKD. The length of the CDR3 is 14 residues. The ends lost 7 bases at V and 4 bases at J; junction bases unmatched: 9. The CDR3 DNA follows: TGTGCCATCAAGTCCGGGACAGGTCCTTACGAGCAGTACTTC. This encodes CAIKSGTGPYEQYF.

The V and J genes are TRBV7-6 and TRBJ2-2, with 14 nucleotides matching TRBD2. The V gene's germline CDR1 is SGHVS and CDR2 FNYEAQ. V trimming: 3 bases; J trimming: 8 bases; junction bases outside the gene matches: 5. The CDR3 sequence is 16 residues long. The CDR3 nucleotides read TGTGCCAGCAGCTTGGGGACTAGCGGGAGTAAAGGGGAGCTGTTTTTT. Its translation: CASSLGTSGSKGELFF.

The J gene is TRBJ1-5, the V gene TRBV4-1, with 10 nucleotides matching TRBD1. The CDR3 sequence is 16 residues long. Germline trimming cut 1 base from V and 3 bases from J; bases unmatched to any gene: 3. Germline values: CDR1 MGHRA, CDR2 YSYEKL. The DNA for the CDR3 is TGCGCCAGCAGCCAAGTGGGGACAGGGGCCAATCAGCCCCAGCATTTT. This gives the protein CASSQVGTGANQPQHF.

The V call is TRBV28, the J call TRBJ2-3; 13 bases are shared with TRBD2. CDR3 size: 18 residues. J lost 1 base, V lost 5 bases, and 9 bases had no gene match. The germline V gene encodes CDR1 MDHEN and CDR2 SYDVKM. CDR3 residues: CASSPRLAGGRGTDTQYF. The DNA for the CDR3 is TGTGCCAGCAGTCCCCGACTAGCGGGAGGTCGGGGCACAGATACGCAGTATTTT.

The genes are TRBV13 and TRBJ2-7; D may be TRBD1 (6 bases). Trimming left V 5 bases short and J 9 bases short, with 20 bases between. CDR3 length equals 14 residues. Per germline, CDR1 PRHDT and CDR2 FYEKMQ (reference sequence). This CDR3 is CASSPNTGRGRQYF. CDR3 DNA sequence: TGTGCCAGCAGCCCAAATACAGGCAGGGGTCGGCAGTACTTC.

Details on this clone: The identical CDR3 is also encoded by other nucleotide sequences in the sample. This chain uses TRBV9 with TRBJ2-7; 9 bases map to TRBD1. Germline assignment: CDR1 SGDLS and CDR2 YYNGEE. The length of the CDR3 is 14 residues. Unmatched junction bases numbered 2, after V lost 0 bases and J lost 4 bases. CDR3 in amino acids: CASSVGTGAYEQYF. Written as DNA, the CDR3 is TGTGCCAGCAGCGTAGGGACAGGGGCGTACGAGCAGTACTTC. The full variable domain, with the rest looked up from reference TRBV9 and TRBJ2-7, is DSGVTQTPKHLITATGQRVTLRCSPRSGDLSVYWYQQSLDQGLQFLIQYYNGEERAKGNILERFSAQQFPDLHSELNLSSLELGDSALYFCASSVGTGAYEQYFGPGTRLTVT.

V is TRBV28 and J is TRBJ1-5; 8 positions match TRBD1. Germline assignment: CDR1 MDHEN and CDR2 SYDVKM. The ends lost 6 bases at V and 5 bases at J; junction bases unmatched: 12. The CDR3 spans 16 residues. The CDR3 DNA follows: TGTGCCAGCAGCCCTAGGTCCAGGGGGCCGGATCAGCCCCAGCATTTT. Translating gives CASSPRSRGPDQPQHF.

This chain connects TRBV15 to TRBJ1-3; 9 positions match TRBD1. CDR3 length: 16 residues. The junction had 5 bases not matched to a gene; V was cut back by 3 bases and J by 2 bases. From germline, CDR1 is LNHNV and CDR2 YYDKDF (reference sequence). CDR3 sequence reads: CATSSAHRGPGNTIYF. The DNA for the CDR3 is TGTGCCACCAGCAGTGCTCACAGGGGGCCTGGAAACACCATATATTTT.

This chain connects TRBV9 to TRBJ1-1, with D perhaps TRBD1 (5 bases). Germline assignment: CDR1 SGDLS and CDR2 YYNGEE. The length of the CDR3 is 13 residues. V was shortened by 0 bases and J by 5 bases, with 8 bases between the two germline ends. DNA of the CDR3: TGTGCCAGCAGCGTAGGGACAATTACTGAAGCTTTCTTT. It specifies CASSVGTITEAFF. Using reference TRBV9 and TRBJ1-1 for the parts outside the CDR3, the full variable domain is DSGVTQTPKHLITATGQRVTLRCSPRSGDLSVYWYQQSLDQGLQFLIQYYNGEERAKGNILERFSAQQFPDLHSELNLSSLELGDSALYFCASSVGTITEAFFGQGTRLTVV.

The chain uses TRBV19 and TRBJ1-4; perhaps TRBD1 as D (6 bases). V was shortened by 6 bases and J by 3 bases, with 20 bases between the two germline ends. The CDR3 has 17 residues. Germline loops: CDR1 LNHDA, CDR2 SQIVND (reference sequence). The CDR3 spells CASRATDRTTPNEKLFF. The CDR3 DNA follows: TGTGCCAGTAGAGCAACAGACAGGACCACACCTAATGAAAAACTGTTTTTT.

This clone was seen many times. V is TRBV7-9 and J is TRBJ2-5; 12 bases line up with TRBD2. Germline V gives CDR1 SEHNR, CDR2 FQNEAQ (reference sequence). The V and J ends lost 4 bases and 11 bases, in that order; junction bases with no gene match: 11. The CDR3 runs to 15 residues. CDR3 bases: TGTGCCAGCAGCTCAGGGGCGGGACTAGCGGGCGAACAGTACTTC. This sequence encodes CASSSGAGLAGEQYF.

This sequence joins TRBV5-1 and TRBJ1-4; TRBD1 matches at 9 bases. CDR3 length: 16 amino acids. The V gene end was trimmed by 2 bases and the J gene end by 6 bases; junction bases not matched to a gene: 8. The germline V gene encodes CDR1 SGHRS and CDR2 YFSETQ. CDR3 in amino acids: CASSLPGQGWDEKLFF. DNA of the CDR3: TGCGCCAGCAGCTTACCGGGACAGGGATGGGATGAAAAACTGTTTTTT.

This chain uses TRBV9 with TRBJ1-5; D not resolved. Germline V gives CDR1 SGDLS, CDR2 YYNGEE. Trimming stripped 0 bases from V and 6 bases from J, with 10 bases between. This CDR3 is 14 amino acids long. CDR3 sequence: CASSVGARSQPQHF. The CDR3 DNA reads TGTGCCAGCAGCGTAGGGGCTCGAAGTCAGCCCCAGCATTTT.